This TCR beta chain stems from a study of T cell responses to AZD1222 COVID-19 vaccine. Study-wide results and caveats: Clonal diversity was possibly underestimated, and the donors were mostly white British, with more females. The breadth and depth of Spike-specific TCRs increased once two AZD1222 doses had been given.

From germline, CDR1 is SQVTM and CDR2 ANQGSEA. The CDR3 has 15 amino acids. V lost 2 bases to trimming and J lost 7 bases; unmatched junction nucleotides: 8. Comments on this clone: Its antigen is as yet unknown.

This table comes from immunoSEQ multiplex PCR, and its TCRdb copy is limited to in-frame clones, with some not included. This sample has some 71,000 clones, with about 83% found just once. This chain uses TRBV29-1 with TRBJ1-6, with 7 bases fitting TRBD1. This receptor was taken from an adult in good health. The input for sequencing was peripheral blood, taken on day 0 of AZD1222 vaccination. This chain's CDR3 is CSVEYRTGDNSPLHF. DNA for the CDR3: TGCAGCGTTGAATACCGCACAGGGGACAATTCACCCCTCCACTTT. Full variable domain (rest looked up from reference TRBV29-1 and TRBJ1-6): SAVISQKPSRDICQRGTSLTIQCQVDSQVTMMFWYRQQPGQSLTLIATANQGSEATYESGFVIDKFPISRPNLTFSTLTVSNMSPEDSSIYLCSVEYRTGDNSPLHFGNGTRLTVT.